A single sample gave rise to the 26 T cell receptor beta chains below, sequenced in a study of T cell clonotyping in hematopoietic cell transplantation. Time point described: recipient sample about 28 days before transplant, after cytoreduction. The assay was immunoSEQ multiplex PCR, and TCRdb's table has in-frame clones only and misses some. Found here are roughly 10,000 clones, around 90% of them singletons; the top ten hold less than 15%. The source material was peripheral blood mononuclear cells, sampled before stem cell transplant. The receptors were gathered from a woman aged 40-49 years with acute myeloid leukemia. Some clones in this sample may be carry-over from other donors' samples.

The chain recombines TRBV27 with TRBJ2-2, with D hard to call. CDR1 and CDR2 (germline): MNHEY, SMNVEV (reference sequence). CDR3 size: 14 residues. Trimming cost V 3 bases and J 0 bases, with 5 bases left between them. CDR3 in amino acids: CASSFYANTGELFF. Written as DNA, the CDR3 is TGTGCCAGCAGTTTCTATGCGAACACCGGGGAGCTGTTTTTT.

For this clone: One end of the junction fails to match germline, which may point to a read error. This rearrangement joins TRBV7-2 to TRBJ1-1; 7 bases agree with TRBD1. Per germline, CDR1 SGHTA and CDR2 FQGNSA. The CDR3 contains 12 residues. DNA of the CDR3: TGTGCCAGCAGTTTAGACAGGGCAGAAGCTTTCTTT. Translated: CASSLDRAEAFF.

This clone appeared a single time. The CDR3 region is CASSVDPTAEQYF. The CDR3 DNA follows: TGTGCCAGCAGCGTAGACCCGACTGCCGAGCAGTACTTC. This sequence joins TRBV5-4 and TRBJ2-7; D not certain. V gave up 4 bases and J gave up 6 bases, with 14 bases separating them. This CDR3 region has 13 residues. CDR1 and CDR2 from the germline V gene are SGHNT and YYREEE (reference sequence).

The gene calls are TRBV5-6 and TRBJ1-1; D call uncertain. The CDR3 consists of 14 residues. CDR1 and CDR2 (germline): SGHDT, YYEEEE. The V and J ends lost 4 bases and 3 bases respectively, with 13 bases between them. The CDR3 DNA reads TGTGCCAGCAGCCCGGTAGGGAGGGACACTGAAGCTTTCTTT. This gives the protein CASSPVGRDTEAFF.

The chain links TRBV9 to TRBJ2-3, with D uncertain. The germline V and J ends were trimmed by 4 bases and 2 bases, with 5 bases remaining between them. This CDR3 has 12 residues. Looked up from germline, CDR1 is SGDLS and CDR2 is YYNGEE. The CDR3 region is CASSSVTDTQYF. The CDR3 nucleotides read TGTGCCAGCAGCAGCGTCACAGATACGCAGTATTTT.

The chain is built from TRBV9 and TRBJ2-5; D uncertain. CDR1 SGDLS and CDR2 YYNGEE come from the germline V gene. The V end lost 1 base, the J end lost 4 bases, and 5 bases lay between the germline ends. This CDR3 has 12 residues. In DNA form, the CDR3 reads TGTGCCAGCAGCGTATTCGGAGAGACCCAGTACTTC. Residues: CASSVFGETQYF.

To note about this clone: Other DNA sequences in this sample translate to the same CDR3. The chain carries TRBV20-1 and TRBJ2-1; D is unresolved. V shed 2 bases and J shed 4 bases, with 3 bases lying between them. The CDR3 totals 11 residues. Germline CDR1 and CDR2: DFQATT and SNEGSKA (reference sequence). In DNA form, the CDR3 reads TGCAGTGCTAGACCTTACAATGAGCAGTTCTTC. Its translation: CSARPYNEQFF.

This clone appeared a single time. J is TRBJ2-1 and V is TRBV5-1; 7 bases match TRBD1. This CDR3 contains 15 residues. Germline CDR1 reads SGHRS; CDR2 reads YFSETQ. V trimming: 4 bases; J trimming: 9 bases; junction bases outside the gene matches: 13. The CDR3 spells CASSPSGQRLTEQFF. In nucleotides, the CDR3 is TGCGCCAGCAGCCCCTCGGGACAGAGACTAACTGAGCAGTTCTTC.

The chain links TRBV7-2 to TRBJ2-7; D remains ambiguous. In germline, CDR1 is SGHTA, CDR2 FQGNSA. This CDR3 comprises 13 residues. The V gene lost 0 bases and the J gene lost 7 bases, with 10 bases spanning the gap. The CDR3 coding sequence is TGTGCCAGCAGCTTAGCTTCTGTTCATGAGCAGTACTTC. This codes for CASSLASVHEQYF. The full variable domain, with the rest looked up from reference TRBV7-2 and TRBJ2-7, is GAGVSQSPSNKVTEKGKDVELRCDPISGHTALYWYRQSLGQGLEFLIYFQGNSAPDKSGLPSDRFSAERTGGSVSTLTIQRTQQEDSAVYLCASSLASVHEQYFGPGTRLTVT.

The V gene is TRBV5-6, the J gene TRBJ2-1; unclear D gene. Trimming removed 0 bases from V and 5 bases from J, with 6 bases in between. The CDR3 is 13 residues long. CDR1 is SGHDT and CDR2 is YYEEEE in the germline V gene. The CDR3 nucleotides read TGTGCCAGCAGCTTGGCCCGAAACAATGAGCAGTTCTTC. This codes for CASSLARNNEQFF.

The V gene is TRBV19, the J gene TRBJ1-2; the D gene is possibly TRBD1 (6 bases). The ends were cut back, 0 bases at V and 7 bases at J, with 21 bases in the middle. The length of the CDR3 is 17 residues. From germline, CDR1 is LNHDA and CDR2 SQIVND (reference sequence). CDR3 sequence (DNA): TGTGCCAGTAGTATAGATCTCTCTTCAGGGGCCGCGCTTGGCTACACCTTC. Protein: CASSIDLSSGAALGYTF. Looking up the rest from reference TRBV19 and TRBJ1-2 gives the full variable domain: DGGITQSPKYLFRKEGQNVTLSCEQNLNHDAMYWYRQDPGQGLRLIYYSQIVNDFQKGDIAEGYSVSREKKESFPLTVTSAQKNPTAFYLCASSIDLSSGAALGYTFGSGTRLTVV.

In DNA form, the CDR3 reads TGTGCCAGTAGTATTTGGCAGGGGGGGGGAAATGAAAAACTGTTTTTT. Residues: CASSIWQGGGNEKLFF. The J gene is TRBJ1-4, the V gene TRBV19; TRBD1 matches 7 bases. Germline CDR1 is LNHDA and CDR2 is SQIVND (reference sequence). The CDR3 has 16 amino acids. V was clipped by 3 bases and J by 5 bases; unmatched bases: 9.

CDR3 in DNA: TGTGCCAGCAGTTTATTCTTAGCGGGAGGCACCTACGAGCAGTACTTC. Translation gives CASSLFLAGGTYEQYF. V and J are TRBV27 and TRBJ2-7; 10 bases agree with TRBD2. The germline CDR1 and CDR2 sequences are MNHEY and SMNVEV (reference sequence). The CDR3 sequence is 16 residues long. Trimming removed 1 base from V and 2 bases from J; junction bases left unmatched: 5.

This chain joins TRBV5-1 and TRBJ2-1, with D hard to call. V was pared by 5 bases and J by 0 bases, with 9 bases between. Per the germline V gene, CDR1 is SGHRS and CDR2 is YFSETQ. The CDR3 is 14 residues long. As DNA, the CDR3 is TGCGCCAGCAGTAGGGAAAGCTCCTACAATGAGCAGTTCTTC. Its protein product is CASSRESSYNEQFF.

This clone has only a few counts. CDR3 nucleotide sequence: TGTGCCAGTAGTATAGGAAACCCAAGCCTGATCAATGAGCAGTTCTTC. Its protein is CASSIGNPSLINEQFF. The genes are TRBV19 and TRBJ2-1; D not certain. The CDR3 sequence is 16 residues long. The V and J ends lost 1 base and 6 bases respectively, with 16 bases between them. Germline V gives CDR1 LNHDA, CDR2 SQIVND (reference sequence).

The V call is TRBV14, the J call TRBJ1-2; D uncertain. Trimming left V 3 bases short and J 4 bases short, with 9 bases between. Looked up from germline, CDR1 is SGHDN and CDR2 is FVKESK. The CDR3 extends over 13 amino acids. DNA of the CDR3: TGTGCCAGCAGCCACGGATTCTCCTATGGCTACACCTTC. Protein sequence: CASSHGFSYGYTF. Full variable domain (rest looked up from reference TRBV14 and TRBJ1-2): EAGVTQFPSHSVIEKGQTVTLRCDPISGHDNLYWYRRVMGKEIKFLLHFVKESKQDESGMPNNRFLAERTGGTYSTLKVQPAELEDSGVYFCASSHGFSYGYTFGSGTRLTVV.

CDR3 loop: CASSLPGGGEQFF. The DNA for the CDR3 is TGCGCCAGCAGCTTGCCCGGGGGCGGTGAGCAGTTCTTC. The chain joins TRBV5-1 to TRBJ2-1, with D perhaps assigned TRBD1 or TRBD2 (6 bases each). The CDR3 runs to 13 residues. The germline V gene encodes CDR1 SGHRS and CDR2 YFSETQ. The ends were cut back, 1 base at V and 9 bases at J, with 11 bases in the middle.

This chain uses TRBV4-2 with TRBJ2-3, with 9 bases matching TRBD2. Trimming removed 2 bases from V and 8 bases from J; junction bases left unmatched: 5. The CDR3 extends over 14 amino acids. Germline values: CDR1 LGHNA, CDR2 YNFKEQ. The CDR3 here is CASSQIAGEATQYF. CDR3 DNA: TGTGCCAGCAGCCAAATAGCGGGAGAGGCTACGCAGTATTTT.

The chain employs TRBV27 and TRBJ2-2; possible D gene TRBD1, 5 bases. Germline CDR1 is MNHEY and CDR2 is SMNVEV (reference sequence). The V gene lost 6 bases and the J gene lost 6 bases, with 11 bases spanning the gap. This CDR3 has 13 amino acids. CDR3 bases: TGTGCCAGCAGGCAGGGTATGCCCGGGGAGCTGTTTTTT. It codes for CASRQGMPGELFF.

The chain has TRBV13 and TRBJ1-1; 7 bases match TRBD1. The germline gives CDR1 PRHDT, CDR2 FYEKMQ (reference sequence). Trimming cost V 6 bases and J 5 bases; bases outside gene matches: 18. The length of the CDR3 is 17 residues. For the CDR3, the DNA is TGTGCCAGCAGGTGGAACCAGGGGGGACTAATCGGGACTGAAGCTTTCTTT. This codes for CASRWNQGGLIGTEAFF.

The CDR3 here is CASSLGGGPHSYNEQFF. The CDR3 bases are TGTGCCAGCAGCTTAGGGGGCGGGCCTCACTCCTACAATGAGCAGTTCTTC. This chain joins TRBV11-3 and TRBJ2-1; D tentatively reads TRBD1 or TRBD2 (5 bases each). The CDR3 consists of 17 residues. Deletions cut 1 base from V and 0 bases from J, with 13 bases between. The V gene's germline CDR1 is SGHNT and CDR2 YENEEA. Based on the CDR3 plus reference TRBV11-3 and TRBJ2-1, the full variable domain is EAGVVQSPRYKIIEKKQPVAFWCNPISGHNTLYWYLQNLGQGPELLIRYENEEAVDDSQLPKDRFSAERLKGVDSTLKIQPAELGDSAVYLCASSLGGGPHSYNEQFFGPGTRLTVL.

This rearrangement joins TRBV7-9 to TRBJ2-1; 7 nucleotides match TRBD2. V shed 5 bases and J 8 bases; nucleotides not matched to a gene: 21. The CDR3 is 18 amino acids. Germline CDR1 and CDR2: SEHNR and FQNEAQ (reference sequence). This chain's CDR3 is CASSALWGGVQAYDEQFF. CDR3 nucleotides: TGTGCCAGCAGCGCGCTTTGGGGGGGGGTTCAGGCTTACGATGAGCAGTTCTTC.

The chain combines TRBV12-5 with TRBJ2-2, with D uncertain. Germline lookup yields CDR1 LGHNT and CDR2 FRNRAP. The V and J ends lost 3 bases and 0 bases respectively, with 2 bases between them. This CDR3 region has 13 residues. The CDR3 DNA sequence: TGTGCTAGTGGTTTTGCGAACACCGGGGAGCTGTTTTTT. This codes for CASGFANTGELFF.

J is TRBJ2-5 and V is TRBV7-9; D might be TRBD1 (6 bases). With 2 bases removed from V and 4 bases from J, the gap between germline ends came to 17 bases. The CDR3 length is 16 residues. Germline V CDR1 and CDR2: SEHNR, FQNEAQ (reference sequence). CDR3 residues: CASSLPMDRPAETQYF. In DNA form, the CDR3 reads TGTGCCAGCAGCTTACCAATGGACAGACCCGCAGAGACCCAGTACTTC.

The V and J genes are TRBV19 and TRBJ2-1, with a possible D match to TRBD2 (6 bases). Germline CDR1 and CDR2: LNHDA and SQIVND (reference sequence). Trimming removed 4 bases at V and 0 bases at J, with 7 bases between. The CDR3 extends over 14 amino acids. The CDR3 sequence: CASSSGDSYNEQFF. DNA of the CDR3: TGTGCCAGTAGTAGCGGGGACTCCTACAATGAGCAGTTCTTC.

The chain couples TRBV9 to TRBJ1-4; D is possibly TRBD1 (5 bases). V lost 6 bases to trimming and J lost 4 bases, with 16 bases between them. Germline CDR1 and CDR2: SGDLS and YYNGEE. The CDR3 is made up of 15 amino acids. The CDR3 sequence is CASTPGGGGNEKLFF. In DNA, the CDR3 is TGTGCCAGCACCCCCGGGGGAGGTGGTAATGAAAAACTGTTTTTT.